A single sample is the source of the 29 T cell receptor beta chains below, sequenced in a study of cytomegalovirus exposure and HLA in healthy donors. The PCR used 60 Vbeta and 13 Jbeta primers. Assay used: immunoSEQ multiplex PCR; TCRdb lists only in-frame clones, some missing. The top ten hold 3% to 4% of the sample, which has some 100,000 clones, about 77% seen once. Sequenced sample: PBMCs. The receptors come from a woman aged 50 to 60 in good health and CMV-seropositive.

V and J are TRBV7-9 and TRBJ2-2; D perhaps matches TRBD1 (5 bases). The germline CDR1 and CDR2 sequences are SEHNR and FQNEAQ (reference sequence). This CDR3 contains 16 residues. V was cut by 6 bases and J by 2 bases, with 16 bases left in between. CDR3 residues: CASSLPRAANTGELFF. The CDR3, as DNA: TGTGCCAGCAGTCTCCCCAGGGCGGCCAACACCGGGGAGCTGTTTTTT.

This clone has only a few counts. CDR3 DNA: TGTGCCAGCAGCTTAGTCCTCGGGACAGTAAACACTGAAGCTTTCTTT. Translating gives CASSLVLGTVNTEAFF. The rearrangement joins TRBV7-3 to TRBJ1-1, with 7 bases identical to TRBD1. J lost 2 bases, V lost 2 bases, and 8 bases had no gene match. Germline assignment: CDR1 SGHTA and CDR2 FQGTGA. The CDR3 is made up of 16 amino acids. The full variable domain, with the rest looked up from reference TRBV7-3 and TRBJ1-1, is GAGVSQTPSNKVTEKGKYVELRCDPISGHTALYWYRQSLGQGPEFLIYFQGTGAADDSGLPNDRFFAVRPEGSVSTLKIQRTERGDSAVYLCASSLVLGTVNTEAFFGQGTRLTVV.

The rearrangement uses TRBV2 and TRBJ1-5; D gene unclear. The CDR3 is 14 amino acids. Germline V gene data show CDR1 as SNHLY and CDR2 as FYNNEI. Trimming took 4 bases from V and 0 from J, leaving 7 bases between them. The CDR3 sequence: CASSADTSNQPQHF. CDR3 nucleotides: TGTGCCAGCAGTGCAGACACTAGCAATCAGCCCCAGCATTTT.

The V call is TRBV30, the J call TRBJ2-7, with TRBD2 matching 7 bases. Unmatched junction bases numbered 10, after V lost 2 bases and J lost 0 bases. CDR1 and CDR2 from the germline V gene are GTSNPN and SVGIG (reference sequence). This CDR3 spans 16 amino acids. As DNA, the CDR3 is TGTGCCTGGAGTCTGGGGAGGGTGGGAAACTCCTACGAGCAGTACTTC. The encoded protein is CAWSLGRVGNSYEQYF.

This chain uses TRBV6-1 with TRBJ1-2; maybe TRBD1 (6 bases). CDR1 is MNHNS, CDR2 SASEGT, per germline. The CDR3 extends over 14 amino acids. V dropped 4 bases and J dropped 12 bases, with 21 bases sitting between them. The CDR3: CASSVTGRGESNTF. The CDR3 bases are TGTGCCAGCAGTGTAACAGGGAGGGGAGAATCAAACACCTTC.

The V call is TRBV6-6, the J call TRBJ2-7; 9 bases map to TRBD1. This CDR3 is 14 amino acids long. Germline CDR1 reads MNHNY; CDR2 reads SVGAGI (reference sequence). The junction had 5 bases not matched to a gene; V was cut back by 6 bases and J by 2 bases. The CDR3 spells CASRLGQGPYEQYF. Here the CDR3 DNA reads TGTGCCAGCAGGTTGGGACAGGGACCCTACGAGCAGTACTTC.

This clone was observed a few times. The CDR3 DNA reads TGTGCCAGCAGCTCTGGGGGCAGCCGAGGGAACTATGGCTACACCTTC. Its protein is CASSSGGSRGNYGYTF. The chain links TRBV5-8 to TRBJ1-2; possible D gene TRBD1, 6 bases. Looked up from germline, CDR1 is SGHTS and CDR2 is YDEGEE. This CDR3 has 16 amino acids. V was shortened by 3 bases and J by 2 bases, with 17 bases between the two germline ends.

The chain employs TRBV6-4 and TRBJ1-1, with TRBD1 identical over 10 bases. Germline CDR1 and CDR2: MRHNA and SNTAGT. This CDR3 spans 14 amino acids. V lost 6 bases to trimming and J lost 3 bases; unmatched junction nucleotides: 4. CDR3 loop: CASRRQGADTEAFF. The CDR3 DNA follows: TGTGCCAGCAGAAGACAGGGGGCGGACACTGAAGCTTTCTTT.

This chain uses TRBV4-1 with TRBJ2-4, with 7 bases matching TRBD1. The CDR3 has 17 residues. Germline loops: CDR1 MGHRA, CDR2 YSYEKL. The ends lost 0 bases at V and 8 bases at J; junction bases unmatched: 13. The CDR3 sequence is CASSQDGTASVNDIQYF. CDR3 bases: TGCGCCAGCAGCCAAGATGGGACAGCATCGGTTAATGACATTCAGTACTTC.

The rearrangement joins TRBV5-4 to TRBJ2-7, with TRBD2 matching 7 bases. The CDR3 sequence is 12 residues long. V shed 4 bases and J 5 bases; nucleotides not matched to a gene: 3. The V gene's germline CDR1 is SGHNT and CDR2 YYREEE (reference sequence). DNA for the CDR3: TGTGCCAGCAGCATAAGCGGGAACGAGCAGTACTTC. Its protein product is CASSISGNEQYF.

The chain links TRBV10-3 to TRBJ2-7; D is possibly TRBD2 (5 bases). CDR1 and CDR2 (germline): ENHRY, SYGVKD. This CDR3 is built from 16 residues. Trimming took 0 bases from V and 1 from J, leaving 13 bases between them. The CDR3 loop reads CAISESGLARSYEQYF. As DNA, the CDR3 is TGTGCCATCAGTGAGTCAGGGTTAGCGCGATCCTACGAGCAGTACTTC.

The CDR3 nucleotides are TGTGCCAGCAGTGAAGAGTCTACCGGGGAGCTGTTTTTT. This codes for CASSEESTGELFF. The genes are TRBV25-1 and TRBJ2-2; D remains unclear. The CDR3 has 13 amino acids. The germline gives CDR1 MGHDK, CDR2 SYGVNS. Between the trimmed V and J ends, which lost 2 bases and 5 bases, there was a span of 6 bases.

Concerning this clone: The junction and the germline gene differ at one end; a read error may be behind it. Other DNA sequences from this sample encode an identical CDR3 as well. V usage is TRBV10-3 and J usage is TRBJ2-3, with 9 bases identical to TRBD2. The V gene's germline CDR1 is ENHRY and CDR2 SYGVKD. The CDR3 has 19 residues. CDR3 amino acids: CAISFPLSEREDLADTQYF. DNA of the CDR3: TGCGCCATCAGTTTTCCCCTATCCGAGCGGGAGGATTTGGCAGATACGCAGTATTTT.

In its sample, this clone was seen once. The genes are TRBV7-9 and TRBJ1-1, with D hard to call. V shed 10 bases and J shed 5 bases, with 14 bases lying between them. The CDR3 length is 12 residues. The germline CDR1 and CDR2 sequences are SEHNR and FQNEAQ (reference sequence). CDR3 nucleotide sequence: TGTGCCACTCGGGAAGGGCGGACTGAAGCTTTCTTT. This sequence encodes CATREGRTEAFF.

V and J are TRBV4-1 and TRBJ2-1; D might be TRBD2 (5 bases). Trimming stripped 4 bases from V and 5 bases from J, with 18 bases between. The CDR3 length is 16 residues. CDR1 is MGHRA, CDR2 YSYEKL, per germline. The chain's CDR3 is CASSLTRSGRNNEQFF. The DNA of the CDR3 is TGCGCCAGCAGCCTGACCCGAAGCGGACGGAACAATGAGCAGTTCTTC.

The chain recombines TRBV7-2 with TRBJ2-1; D may be TRBD2 (6 bases). The V end lost 0 bases, the J end lost 16 bases, and 16 bases lay between the germline ends. The CDR3 consists of 13 residues. In germline, CDR1 is SGHTA, CDR2 FQGNSA. CDR3 sequence reads: CASSLAIRDSSFF. For the CDR3, the DNA is TGTGCCAGCAGCTTAGCGATCAGGGACTCGAGCTTCTTC.

This clone occurred a few times. The rearrangement joins TRBV27 to TRBJ2-5, with 9 bases matching TRBD1. V lost 5 bases, J lost 4 bases, and 5 bases stayed unmatched. Germline lookup yields CDR1 MNHEY and CDR2 SMNVEV (reference sequence). There are 14 residues in the CDR3. The CDR3 sequence: CASSPRQGGETQYF. CDR3 bases: TGTGCCAGCAGTCCCCGACAGGGGGGAGAGACCCAGTACTTC.

The J gene is TRBJ1-1, the V gene TRBV19, with 8 bases identical to TRBD1. V lost 1 base, J lost 6 bases, and 7 bases stayed unmatched. In germline, CDR1 is LNHDA, CDR2 SQIVND (reference sequence). The CDR3 covers 15 residues. CDR3 coding DNA: TGTGCCAGTAGTATAGGGACAGGGCGGGACGCTGAAGCTTTCTTT. Its protein is CASSIGTGRDAEAFF.

The chain uses TRBV14 and TRBJ2-7; 8 bases agree with TRBD1. Germline V gene sequence: CDR1 SGHDN, CDR2 FVKESK. V lost 3 bases and J lost 8; bases outside the gene matches: 12. The length of the CDR3 is 15 residues. The CDR3 region is CASSHFRQGRPQQYF. The CDR3 DNA reads as TGTGCCAGCAGCCATTTCAGACAGGGGCGTCCTCAGCAGTACTTC.

This chain links TRBV21-1 with TRBJ2-7; the DNA was not compared with TRBD1, the D call given in the table. TRBV21-1 is shown as a pseudogene. The CDR3 is 15 amino acids. CDR3 coding DNA: TGTGCCAGCAGCAGCCCAACTCCACAGGGTCGCGAGCAGTACTTC. Its translation: CASSSPTPQGREQYF.

The rearrangement links TRBV2 to TRBJ1-5; D is undetermined. The germline gives CDR1 SNHLY, CDR2 FYNNEI. Trimming shortened V by 7 bases and J by 0 bases, and 13 bases separated the two germline ends. The length of the CDR3 is 15 residues. DNA of the CDR3: TGTGCCAGCAAGCAGGAGGCCTATAGCAATCAGCCCCAGCATTTT. Amino acid sequence: CASKQEAYSNQPQHF.

A few counts support this clone. The genes are TRBV11-2 and TRBJ2-7, with D possibly TRBD2 on 5 matching bases. The germline V gene encodes CDR1 SGHAT and CDR2 FQNNGV. Between the trimmed V and J ends, which lost 3 bases and 6 bases, there was a span of 9 bases. CDR3 length equals 12 residues. CDR3 sequence reads: CASSFARGEQYF. The CDR3 DNA sequence: TGTGCCAGCAGCTTTGCCCGGGGCGAGCAGTACTTC.

The rearrangement links TRBV19 to TRBJ1-1; 9 positions match TRBD1. Germline-derived CDR1 and CDR2 are LNHDA and SQIVND (reference sequence). With 8 bases clipped from V and 4 bases from J, the junction kept 17 bases outside the gene matches. The length of the CDR3 is 17 residues. The CDR3 DNA sequence: TGTGCCAGTCAGTCGGCAGCGGCACCGGACAGGGGCACTGAAGCTTTCTTT. This gives the protein CASQSAAAPDRGTEAFF.

The table lists this clone with a count of one. For the CDR3, the DNA is TGTGCCTGGAGCCGCTCCGGGACAGGAGGCTATGGCTACACCTTC. This translates into CAWSRSGTGGYGYTF. This chain connects TRBV30 to TRBJ1-2; 8 positions match TRBD1. CDR1 is GTSNPN and CDR2 is SVGIG in the germline V gene (reference sequence). Trimming cost V 3 bases and J 4 bases; bases outside gene matches: 10. This CDR3 has 15 residues. The whole variable domain, filled in from reference TRBV30 and TRBJ1-2, reads SQTIHQWPATLVQPVGSPLSLECTVEGTSNPNLYWYRQAAGRGLQLLFYSVGIGQISSEVPQNLSASRPQDRQFILSSKKLLLSDSGFYLCAWSRSGTGGYGYTFGSGTRLTVV.

This clone was counted a few times. This chain joins TRBV9 and TRBJ2-1, with D tentatively TRBD1 (6 bases). Trimming shortened V by 4 bases and J by 2 bases, and 16 bases separated the two germline ends. The CDR3 loop spans 16 amino acids. In germline, CDR1 is SGDLS, CDR2 YYNGEE. The CDR3 nucleotides read TGTGCCAGCAGCCCCTCTGGTGGGGGCGCCTACAATGAGCAGTTCTTC. Protein sequence: CASSPSGGGAYNEQFF.

The V and J genes are TRBV6-6 and TRBJ2-1; TRBD1 agrees at 12 bases. Germline loops: CDR1 MNHNY, CDR2 SVGAGI (reference sequence). J gave up 7 bases and V 2 bases, and 6 bases lay outside the gene matches. The CDR3 spans 16 residues. CDR3 in amino acids: CASSYLGDRGQNEQFF. The CDR3 nucleotides read TGTGCCAGCAGTTACCTAGGGGACAGGGGGCAGAATGAGCAGTTCTTC.

The CDR3 DNA follows: TGTGCCAGCAGTTCCCGCTCCCGGGGAATCGGGGAGCTGTTTTTT. This translates into CASSSRSRGIGELFF. V gene TRBV6-1 combines with J gene TRBJ2-2; possibly TRBD2 for D (5 bases). Germline CDR1 MNHNS, CDR2 SASEGT. This CDR3 is 15 amino acids long. The V end lost 5 bases, the J end lost 7 bases, and 17 bases lay between the germline ends.

The rearrangement uses TRBV7-2 and TRBJ1-2; the match to TRBD1 covers 8 bases. CDR1 and CDR2 from the germline V gene are SGHTA and FQGNSA. The CDR3 sequence is 13 residues long. After removal of 7 bases from V and 4 bases from J, the junction contained 5 bases not matched to a gene. The DNA for the CDR3 is TGTGCCAGCACCACTGACAGGGGCTATGGCTACACCTTC. This gives the protein CASTTDRGYGYTF.

This clone was recorded a few times. The chain combines TRBV7-3 with TRBJ2-1, with no clear D. V was shortened by 2 bases and J by 4 bases, with 15 bases between the two germline ends. The CDR3 is 16 residues long. Looked up from germline, CDR1 is SGHTA and CDR2 is FQGTGA. The CDR3 spells CASSLAVTGRYNEQFF. In DNA form, the CDR3 reads TGTGCCAGCAGCTTAGCGGTTACCGGTAGATACAATGAGCAGTTCTTC.